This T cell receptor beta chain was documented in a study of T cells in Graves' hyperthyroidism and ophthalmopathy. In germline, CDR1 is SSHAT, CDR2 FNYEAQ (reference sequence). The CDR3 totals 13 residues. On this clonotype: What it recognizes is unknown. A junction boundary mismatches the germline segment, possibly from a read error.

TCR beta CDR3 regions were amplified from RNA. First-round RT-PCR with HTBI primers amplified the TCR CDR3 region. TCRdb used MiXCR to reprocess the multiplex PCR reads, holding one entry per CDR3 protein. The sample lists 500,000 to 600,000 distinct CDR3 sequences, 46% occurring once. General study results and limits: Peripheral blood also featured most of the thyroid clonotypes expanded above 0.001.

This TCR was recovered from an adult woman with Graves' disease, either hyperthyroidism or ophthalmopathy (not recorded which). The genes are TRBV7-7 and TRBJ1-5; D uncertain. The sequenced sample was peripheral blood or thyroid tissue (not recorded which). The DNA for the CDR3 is TGTGCTAGCAGCAAGGACGTCAATCAGCCCCAGCATTTT. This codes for CASSKDVNQPQHF.